Listed here are 5 T cell receptor beta chains from one sample, sequenced in a study of response to subunit inactivated influenza vaccine. Using its own MiXCR run on the RT-PCR reads, TCRdb lists one record per CDR3 protein. The sample lists 280,000 or so distinct CDR3 sequences, just over 20% occurring once. Source: PBMCs from blood, taken 21 months after vaccination. These receptors all come from a man between 50 and 70 years old who received an inactivated influenza vaccine.

The chain is built from TRBV5-1 and TRBJ2-1; 7 bases map to TRBD2. Germline assignment: CDR1 SGHRS and CDR2 YFSETQ. This CDR3 contains 16 residues. After removal of 6 bases from V and 1 base from J, the junction contained 10 bases not matched to a gene. The DNA of the CDR3 is TGCGCCAGCACCCACGGGCCGGGAGGTTCCTACAATGAGCAGTTCTTC. As protein: CASTHGPGGSYNEQFF.

This clonotype was observed a handful of times. The rearrangement joins TRBV20-1 to TRBJ1-4; TRBD1 might be the D (6 bases). Germline CDR1 reads DFQATT; CDR2 reads SNEGSKA (reference sequence). This CDR3 comprises 14 residues. V shed 5 bases and J shed 4 bases, with 14 bases lying between them. CDR3 in DNA: TGCAGTGCTTATGGGGGGGCAGGTAATGAAAAACTGTTTTTT. Translating it yields CSAYGGAGNEKLFF.

This clonotype has at least ten counts. The chain joins TRBV20-1 to TRBJ2-5, with 11 nucleotides matching TRBD1. V was clipped by 0 bases and J by 4 bases; unmatched bases: 4. CDR1 and CDR2 (germline): DFQATT, SNEGSKA (reference sequence). The CDR3 spans 15 residues. In nucleotides, the CDR3 is TGCAGTGCTAGAGAGAGGGACAGGGGGGTAGAGACCCAGTACTTC. Protein: CSARERDRGVETQYF.

This clonotype was seen more than once but under ten times. The chain joins TRBV5-1 to TRBJ2-4; the match to TRBD1 covers 9 bases. This CDR3 spans 18 amino acids. V lost 4 bases to trimming and J lost 2 bases; unmatched junction nucleotides: 13. Germline CDR1 reads SGHRS; CDR2 reads YFSETQ. This CDR3 is CASSTGQGSSYTKNIQYF. The CDR3 region has the DNA TGCGCCAGCAGCACGGGACAGGGTTCTTCATATACCAAAAACATTCAGTACTTC.

The V and J genes are TRBV5-6 and TRBJ2-1; the D gene is possibly TRBD2 (5 bases). The V gene's germline CDR1 is SGHDT and CDR2 YYEEEE. V lost 7 bases and J 3 bases, leaving 11 bases between the germline ends. This CDR3 contains 13 residues. This chain's CDR3 is CASGPGNYNEQFF. CDR3 sequence (DNA): TGTGCCAGCGGCCCCGGGAACTACAATGAGCAGTTCTTC.